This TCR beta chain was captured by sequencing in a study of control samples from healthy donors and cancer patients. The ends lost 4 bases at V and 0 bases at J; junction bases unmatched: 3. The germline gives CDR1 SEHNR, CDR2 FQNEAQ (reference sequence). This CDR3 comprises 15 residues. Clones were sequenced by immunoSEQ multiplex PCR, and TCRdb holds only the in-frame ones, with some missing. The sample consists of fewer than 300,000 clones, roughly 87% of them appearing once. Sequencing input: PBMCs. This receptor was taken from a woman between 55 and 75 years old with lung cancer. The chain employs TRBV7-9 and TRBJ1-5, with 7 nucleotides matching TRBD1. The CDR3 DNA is TGTGCCAGCAGCTCGGACAGGTATAGCAATCAGCCCCAGCATTTT. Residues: CASSSDRYSNQPQHF.